This TCR beta chain was captured by sequencing in a study of identical twins. General observations from the study: Beta out-of-frame sequences displayed a weaker excess of sharing between twins.

This clonotype showed up just a few times. What it binds is not known. The cDNA had a unique molecular identifier and a template-switch universal primer site. One entry per CDR3 protein, called by TCRdb with MiXCR from the 5' RACE reads. The repertoire includes approximately 300,000 distinct CDR3 sequences, 8.5% to 9.5% of them detected once, and 6% to 8.5% sits in the top ten. Deletions cut 5 bases from V and 3 bases from J, with 20 bases between. This CDR3 spans 18 amino acids. Germline V gene lookup returns CDR1 SGHVS and CDR2 FNYEAQ. Among all donors, each was a healthy Caucasian. The data also belong to a second study, concerning yellow fever vaccine responses in identical twins.

The source is a woman under 30 in good health. The rearrangement links TRBV7-6 to TRBJ2-6, with D possibly TRBD1 on 6 matching bases. Specimen: CD8+ T cells sorted from blood. The CDR3 DNA is TGTGCCAGCAGCCCTAGTGGACAGAGCTCCTTTGGGGCCAACGTCCTGACTTTC. As protein: CASSPSGQSSFGANVLTF.